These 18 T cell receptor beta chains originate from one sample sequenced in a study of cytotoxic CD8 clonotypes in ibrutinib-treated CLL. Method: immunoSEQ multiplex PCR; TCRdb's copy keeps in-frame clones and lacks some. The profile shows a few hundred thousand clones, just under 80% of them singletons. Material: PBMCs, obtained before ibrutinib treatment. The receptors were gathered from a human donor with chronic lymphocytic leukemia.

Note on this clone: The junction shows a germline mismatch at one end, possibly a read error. CDR3 nucleotides: TGTGCCAGCAGTTACTCTGCTAGCGGGAGGCCCCTAACGCACTTC. Protein: CASSYSASGRPLTHF. This chain joins TRBV6-5 and TRBJ2-7; 11 bases line up with TRBD2. Germline CDR1 is MNHEY and CDR2 is SVGAGI. CDR3 length: 15 amino acids.

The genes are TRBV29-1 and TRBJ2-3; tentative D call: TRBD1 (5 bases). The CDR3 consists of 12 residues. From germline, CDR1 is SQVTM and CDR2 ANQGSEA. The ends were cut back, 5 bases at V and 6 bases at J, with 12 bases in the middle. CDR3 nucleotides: TGCAGCGTTTCCCCGTGGGGCGATACGCAGTATTTT. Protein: CSVSPWGDTQYF.

This chain's CDR3 is CASSFHGSSTGELFF. CDR3 in DNA: TGTGCCAGCAGCTTTCACGGGAGTAGCACCGGGGAGCTGTTTTTT. V and J are TRBV5-8 and TRBJ2-2; TRBD2 is a possible D gene (6 bases). Between the trimmed V and J ends, which lost 2 bases and 4 bases, there was a span of 12 bases. Per the germline V gene, CDR1 is SGHTS and CDR2 is YDEGEE. This CDR3 spans 15 amino acids.

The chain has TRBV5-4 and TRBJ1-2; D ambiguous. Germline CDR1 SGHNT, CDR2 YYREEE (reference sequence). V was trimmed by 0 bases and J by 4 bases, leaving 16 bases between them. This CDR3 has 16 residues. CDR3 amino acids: CASSLDGGSLGYGYTF. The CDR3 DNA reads TGTGCCAGCAGCTTGGATGGCGGCTCTTTGGGCTATGGCTACACCTTC.

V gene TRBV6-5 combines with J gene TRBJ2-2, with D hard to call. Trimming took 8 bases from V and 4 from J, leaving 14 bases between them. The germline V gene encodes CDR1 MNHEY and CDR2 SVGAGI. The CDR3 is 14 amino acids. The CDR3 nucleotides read TGTGCCAGCCGGCTGGCGATGGCCACCGGGGAGCTGTTTTTT. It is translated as CASRLAMATGELFF.

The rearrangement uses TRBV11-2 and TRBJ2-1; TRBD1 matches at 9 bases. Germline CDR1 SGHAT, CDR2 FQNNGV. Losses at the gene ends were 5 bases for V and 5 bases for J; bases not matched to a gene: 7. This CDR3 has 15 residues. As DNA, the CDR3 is TGTGCCAGCAGCCAGCCGACAGGGGGTAACAATGAGCAGTTCTTC. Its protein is CASSQPTGGNNEQFF.

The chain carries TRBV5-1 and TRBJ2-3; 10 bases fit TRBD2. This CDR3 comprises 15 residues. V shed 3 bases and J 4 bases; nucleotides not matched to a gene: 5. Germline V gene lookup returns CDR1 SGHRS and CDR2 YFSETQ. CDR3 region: CASSWSGTSADTQYF. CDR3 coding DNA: TGCGCCAGCAGCTGGTCCGGGACTAGCGCAGATACGCAGTATTTT. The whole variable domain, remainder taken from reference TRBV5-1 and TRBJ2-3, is KAGVTQTPRYLIKTRGQQVTLSCSPISGHRSVSWYQQTPGQGLQFLFEYFSETQRNKGNFPGRFSGRQFSNSRSEMNVSTLELGDSALYLCASSWSGTSADTQYFGPGTRLTVL.

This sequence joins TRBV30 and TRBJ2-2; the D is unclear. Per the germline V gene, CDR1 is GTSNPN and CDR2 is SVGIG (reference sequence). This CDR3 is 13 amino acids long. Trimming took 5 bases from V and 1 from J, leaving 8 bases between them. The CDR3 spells CAWGDWNTGELFF. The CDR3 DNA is TGTGCCTGGGGAGACTGGAACACCGGGGAGCTGTTTTTT.

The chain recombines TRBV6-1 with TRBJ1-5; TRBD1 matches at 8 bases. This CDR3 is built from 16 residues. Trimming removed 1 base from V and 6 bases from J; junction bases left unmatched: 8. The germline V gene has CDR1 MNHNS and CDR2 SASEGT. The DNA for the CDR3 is TGTGCCAGCAGTGAAGATGTGTCAGGGGGCCCTCAGCCCCAGCATTTT. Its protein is CASSEDVSGGPQPQHF.

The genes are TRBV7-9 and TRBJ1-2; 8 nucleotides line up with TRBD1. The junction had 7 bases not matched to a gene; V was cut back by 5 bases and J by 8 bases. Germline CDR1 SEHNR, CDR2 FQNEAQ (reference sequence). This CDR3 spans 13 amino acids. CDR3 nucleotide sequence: TGTGCCAGCAGCCTCCAGGGGGCAGGAGGCTACACCTTC. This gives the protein CASSLQGAGGYTF.

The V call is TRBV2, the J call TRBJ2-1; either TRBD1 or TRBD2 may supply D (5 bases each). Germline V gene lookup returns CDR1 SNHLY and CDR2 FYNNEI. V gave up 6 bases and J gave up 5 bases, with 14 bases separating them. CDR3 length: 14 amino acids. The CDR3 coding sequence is TGTGCCAGCAGGGTATCGCAGGGAGACAATGAGCAGTTCTTC. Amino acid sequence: CASRVSQGDNEQFF.

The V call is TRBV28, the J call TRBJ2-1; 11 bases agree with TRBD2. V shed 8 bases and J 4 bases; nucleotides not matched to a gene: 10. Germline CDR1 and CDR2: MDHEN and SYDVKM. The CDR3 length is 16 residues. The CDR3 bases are TGTGCCAGCCGGTTACCGACTAGCGGGATGTACAATGAGCAGTTCTTC. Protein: CASRLPTSGMYNEQFF.

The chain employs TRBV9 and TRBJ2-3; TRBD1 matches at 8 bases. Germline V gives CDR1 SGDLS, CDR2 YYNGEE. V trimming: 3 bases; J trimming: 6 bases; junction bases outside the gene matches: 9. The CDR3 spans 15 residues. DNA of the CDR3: TGTGCCAGCAGCGCCGAGACAGGGGTGGGTGATACGCAGTATTTT. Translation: CASSAETGVGDTQYF.

In nucleotides, the CDR3 is TGTGCCAGCAGTTCGGTACTCTCCTACGAGCAGTACTTC. Translation: CASSSVLSYEQYF. This chain joins TRBV6-1 and TRBJ2-7; D gene unclear. With 5 bases removed from V and 0 bases from J, the gap between germline ends came to 8 bases. The CDR3 extends over 13 amino acids. The V gene's germline CDR1 is MNHNS and CDR2 SASEGT.

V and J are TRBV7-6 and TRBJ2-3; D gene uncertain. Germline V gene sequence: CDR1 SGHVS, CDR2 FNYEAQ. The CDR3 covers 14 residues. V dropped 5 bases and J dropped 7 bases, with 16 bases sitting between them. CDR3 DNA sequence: TGTGCCAGCAGCAACCAACCGACCTCAAATACGCAGTATTTT. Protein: CASSNQPTSNTQYF.

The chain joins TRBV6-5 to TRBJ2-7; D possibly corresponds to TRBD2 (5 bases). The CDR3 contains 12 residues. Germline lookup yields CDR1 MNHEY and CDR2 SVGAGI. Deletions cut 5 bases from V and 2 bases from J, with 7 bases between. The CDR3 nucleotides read TGTGCCAGCAGTGGACTTCCCTACGAGCAGTACTTC. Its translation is CASSGLPYEQYF.

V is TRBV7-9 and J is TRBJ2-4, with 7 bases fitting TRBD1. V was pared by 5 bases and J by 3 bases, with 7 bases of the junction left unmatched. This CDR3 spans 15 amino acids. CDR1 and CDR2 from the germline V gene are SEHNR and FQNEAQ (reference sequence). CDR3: CASSPNRQGKNIQYF. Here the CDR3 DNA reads TGTGCCAGCAGCCCTAACCGACAGGGCAAAAACATTCAGTACTTC.

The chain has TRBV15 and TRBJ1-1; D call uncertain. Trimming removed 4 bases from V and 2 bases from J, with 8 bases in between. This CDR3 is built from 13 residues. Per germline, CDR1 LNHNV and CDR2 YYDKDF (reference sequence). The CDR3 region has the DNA TGTGCCACCAGCACCAGGAGCAACACTGAAGCTTTCTTT. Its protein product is CATSTRSNTEAFF.